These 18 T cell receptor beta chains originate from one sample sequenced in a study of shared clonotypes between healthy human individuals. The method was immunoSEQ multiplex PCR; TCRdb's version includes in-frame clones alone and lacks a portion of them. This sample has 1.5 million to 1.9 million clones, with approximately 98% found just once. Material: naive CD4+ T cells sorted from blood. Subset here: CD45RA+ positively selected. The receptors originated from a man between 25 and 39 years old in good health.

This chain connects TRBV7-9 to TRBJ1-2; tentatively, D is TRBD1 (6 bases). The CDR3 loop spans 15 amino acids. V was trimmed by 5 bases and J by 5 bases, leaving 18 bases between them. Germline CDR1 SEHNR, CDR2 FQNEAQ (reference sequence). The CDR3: CASSPAEQGSYGYTF. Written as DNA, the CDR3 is TGTGCCAGCAGCCCCGCGGAACAGGGATCTTATGGCTACACCTTC. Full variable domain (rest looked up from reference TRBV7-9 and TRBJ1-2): DTGVSQNPRHKITKRGQNVTFRCDPISEHNRLYWYRQTLGQGPEFLTYFQNEAQLEKSRLLSDRFSAERPKGSFSTLEIQRTEQGDSAMYLCASSPAEQGSYGYTFGSGTRLTVV.

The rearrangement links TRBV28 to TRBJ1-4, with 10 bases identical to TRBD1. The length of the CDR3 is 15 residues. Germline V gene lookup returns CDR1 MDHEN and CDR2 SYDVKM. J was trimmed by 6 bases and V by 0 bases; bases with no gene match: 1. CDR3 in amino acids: CASSLWTGGDEKLFF. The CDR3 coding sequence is TGTGCCAGCAGTTTATGGACAGGGGGCGATGAAAAACTGTTTTTT.

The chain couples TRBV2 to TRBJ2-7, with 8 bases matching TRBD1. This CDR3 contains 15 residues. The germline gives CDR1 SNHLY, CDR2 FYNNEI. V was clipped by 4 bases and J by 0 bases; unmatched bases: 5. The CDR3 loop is CASSGAGGFSYEQYF. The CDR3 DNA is TGTGCCAGCAGTGGGGCAGGGGGCTTCTCCTACGAGCAGTACTTC.

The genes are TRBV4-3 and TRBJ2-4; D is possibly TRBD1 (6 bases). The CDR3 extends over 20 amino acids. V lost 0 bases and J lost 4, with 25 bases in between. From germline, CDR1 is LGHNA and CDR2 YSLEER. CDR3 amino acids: CASSQERFAPGHLRKNIQYF. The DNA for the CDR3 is TGCGCCAGCAGCCAAGAGAGGTTTGCCCCGGGACACCTAAGAAAAAACATTCAGTACTTC.

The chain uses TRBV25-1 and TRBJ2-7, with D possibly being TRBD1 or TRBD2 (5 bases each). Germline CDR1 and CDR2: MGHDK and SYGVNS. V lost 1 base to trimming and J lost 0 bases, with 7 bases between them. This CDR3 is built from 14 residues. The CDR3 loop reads CASSESGTSYEQYF. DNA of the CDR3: TGTGCCAGCAGTGAATCAGGGACCTCCTACGAGCAGTACTTC.

Here the CDR3 reads CSAMREKLFF. The CDR3 bases are TGCAGTGCTATGAGGGAAAAACTGTTTTTT. V usage is TRBV20-1 and J usage is TRBJ1-4; D call uncertain. The CDR3 is made up of 10 amino acids. The V and J ends lost 4 bases and 8 bases respectively, with 5 bases between them. Germline V lookup: CDR1 DFQATT, CDR2 SNEGSKA (reference sequence).

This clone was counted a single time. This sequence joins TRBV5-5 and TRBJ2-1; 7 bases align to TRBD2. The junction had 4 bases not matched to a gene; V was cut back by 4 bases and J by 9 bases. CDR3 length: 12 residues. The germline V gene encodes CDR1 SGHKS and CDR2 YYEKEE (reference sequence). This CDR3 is CASSKRGGEQFF. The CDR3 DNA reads TGTGCCAGCAGCAAGCGGGGTGGTGAGCAGTTCTTC.

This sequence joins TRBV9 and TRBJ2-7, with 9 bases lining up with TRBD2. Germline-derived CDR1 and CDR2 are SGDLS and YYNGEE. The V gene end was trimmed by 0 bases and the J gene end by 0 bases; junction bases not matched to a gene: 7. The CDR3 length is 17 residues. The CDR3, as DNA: TGTGCCAGCAGCGTAGGACTAGCGGCCCCAAACTCCTACGAGCAGTACTTC. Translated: CASSVGLAAPNSYEQYF.

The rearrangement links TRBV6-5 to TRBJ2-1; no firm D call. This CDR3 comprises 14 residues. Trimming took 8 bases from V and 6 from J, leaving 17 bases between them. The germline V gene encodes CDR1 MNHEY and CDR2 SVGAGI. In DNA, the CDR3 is TGTGCCAGCCTTTCCTTAGAGGACCTCAATGAGCAGTTCTTC. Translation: CASLSLEDLNEQFF.

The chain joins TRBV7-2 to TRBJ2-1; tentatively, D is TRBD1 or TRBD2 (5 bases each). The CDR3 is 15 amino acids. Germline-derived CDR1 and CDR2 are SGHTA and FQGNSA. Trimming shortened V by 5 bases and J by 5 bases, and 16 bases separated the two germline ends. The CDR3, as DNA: TGTGCCAGCAGCCGCGAGTCGGGACGGCACAATGAGCAGTTCTTC. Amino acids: CASSRESGRHNEQFF.

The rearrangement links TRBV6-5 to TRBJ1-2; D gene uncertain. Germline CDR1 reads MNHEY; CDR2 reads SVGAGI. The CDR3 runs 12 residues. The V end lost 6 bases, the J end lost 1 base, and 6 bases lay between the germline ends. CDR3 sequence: CASSHGNYGYTF. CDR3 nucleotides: TGTGCCAGCAGCCACGGTAACTATGGCTACACCTTC.

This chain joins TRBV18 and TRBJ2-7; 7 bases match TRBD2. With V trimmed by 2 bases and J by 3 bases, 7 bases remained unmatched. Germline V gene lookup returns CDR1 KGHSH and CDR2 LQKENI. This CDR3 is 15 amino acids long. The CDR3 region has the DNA TGTGCCAGCTCACCAGGGACTACAGCCGACTACGAGCAGTACTTC. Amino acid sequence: CASSPGTTADYEQYF.

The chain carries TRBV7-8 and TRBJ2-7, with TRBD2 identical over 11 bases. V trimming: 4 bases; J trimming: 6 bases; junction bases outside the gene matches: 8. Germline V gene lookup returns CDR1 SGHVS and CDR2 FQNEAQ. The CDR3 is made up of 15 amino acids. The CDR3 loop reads CASSSRLAGFTEQYF. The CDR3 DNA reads TGTGCCAGCAGCTCACGACTAGCGGGGTTCACCGAGCAGTACTTC. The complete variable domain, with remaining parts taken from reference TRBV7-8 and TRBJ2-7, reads GAGVSQSPRYKVAKRGQDVALRCDPISGHVSLFWYQQALGQGPEFLTYFQNEAQLDKSGLPSDRFFAERPEGSVSTLKIQRTQQEDSAVYLCASSSRLAGFTEQYFGPGTRLTVT.

The DNA for the CDR3 is TGTGCCAGCAGGCCATACGACGGGGGTAGCGGGAGCTCCTACGAGCAGTACTTC. This gives the protein CASRPYDGGSGSSYEQYF. The chain carries TRBV28 and TRBJ2-7, with TRBD2 matching over 9 bases. The V segment lost 6 bases and the J segment 0 bases; nucleotides outside the gene matches: 15. This CDR3 comprises 18 residues. Germline V gene data show CDR1 as MDHEN and CDR2 as SYDVKM.

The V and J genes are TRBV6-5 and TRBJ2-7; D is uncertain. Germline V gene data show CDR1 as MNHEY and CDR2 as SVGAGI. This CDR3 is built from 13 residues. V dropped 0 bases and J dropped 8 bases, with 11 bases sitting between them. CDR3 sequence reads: CASSYSSTGQQYF. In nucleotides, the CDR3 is TGTGCCAGCAGTTACTCTTCGACGGGCCAGCAGTACTTC.

CDR3 residues: CASGFAAGNPSTYEQYF. The CDR3 DNA reads TGTGCTAGTGGTTTTGCAGCGGGGAACCCGTCGACCTACGAGCAGTACTTC. The chain is built from TRBV12-5 and TRBJ2-7; 7 bases line up with TRBD2. Germline loops: CDR1 LGHNT, CDR2 FRNRAP. The ends lost 3 bases at V and 2 bases at J; junction bases unmatched: 13. The CDR3 spans 17 residues.

In nucleotides, the CDR3 is TGTGCCAGCAGCTTGGTCGCAGGCCTAATCTACGAGCAGTACTTC. Protein sequence: CASSLVAGLIYEQYF. The V gene is TRBV5-6, the J gene TRBJ2-7; unclear D gene. Germline-derived CDR1 and CDR2 are SGHDT and YYEEEE. The CDR3 extends over 15 amino acids. V was cut by 0 bases and J by 3 bases, with 13 bases left in between.

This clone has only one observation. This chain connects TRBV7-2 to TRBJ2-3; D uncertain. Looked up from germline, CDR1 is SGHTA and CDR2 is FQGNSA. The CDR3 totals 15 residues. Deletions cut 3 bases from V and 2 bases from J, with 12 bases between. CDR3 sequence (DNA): TGTGCCAGCAGCTTGCTGGGCGGATTCACAGATACGCAGTATTTT. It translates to CASSLLGGFTDTQYF.